This T cell receptor (beta chain) derives from a study of T cells after yellow fever vaccination. A process of 5'RACE template switching, which added a universal primer site and UMIs, was used to make TCR cDNA. MiXCR, applied by TCRdb to the 5' RACE reads, yields one record per CDR3 protein. The table lists around 340,000 distinct CDR3 sequences, approximately 9% of them singletons. A few counts support this clonotype. V was cut by 6 bases and J by 6 bases, with 12 bases left in between. The CDR3 has 14 residues. The sample consisted of PBMCs, taken on the day of the first yellow fever vaccination. V and J are TRBV12-3 or TRBV12-4 and TRBJ1-6; D is possibly TRBD1 (6 bases). This TCR was sampled from a man younger than 30 who received the YFV17D yellow fever vaccine. The CDR3 sequence is CASREVRGNSPLHF. The CDR3 coding sequence is TGTGCCAGCAGGGAAGTCAGGGGTAATTCACCCCTCCACTTT.